The entry below describes one T cell receptor (beta chain). The assay was immunoSEQ multiplex PCR, and TCRdb's table has in-frame clones only and misses some. The profile shows 2 million to 3 million clones, 93% of them singletons. Trimming stripped 5 bases from V and 3 bases from J, with 8 bases between. The CDR3 extends over 13 amino acids. The germline V gene has CDR1 SNHLY and CDR2 FYNNEI. This record belongs to a study of shared clonotypes between healthy human individuals. Healthy adults negative for HIV, lacking recent acute infections or vaccinations, served as donors. Input material: naive CD4+ T cells from PBMCs. The subset was: CD45RA+ positively selected. The chain couples TRBV2 to TRBJ1-5; D remains ambiguous. The TCR comes from a man aged 18 to 30 in good health. Some clones in this sample may be carry-over from other donors' samples. The CDR3 DNA is TGTGCCAGCAGTCGACGGAACAATCAGCCCCAGCATTTT. Protein product: CASSRRNNQPQHF.